Shown below are 6 T cell receptor beta chains from a single sample sequenced in a study of technical replicates of blood from a few donors. This table comes from immunoSEQ multiplex PCR, and its TCRdb copy is limited to in-frame clones, with some not included. The top ten hold less than 0.4% of the sample, which has around 68,000 clones, 90% to 95% seen once. Sequenced sample: T cells isolated from PBMCs. The receptors originated from a human donor in good health. Some clones in this sample may be carry-over from other donors' samples.

The J gene is TRBJ1-2, the V gene TRBV20-1; D remains unclear. Germline CDR1 and CDR2: DFQATT and SNEGSKA (reference sequence). CDR3 length: 11 residues. The V and J ends lost 1 base and 8 bases respectively, with 8 bases between them. The CDR3 nucleotides are TGCAGTGCTAGAGGACATCTGGGCTACACCTTC. Translation: CSARGHLGYTF.

The chain carries TRBV2 and TRBJ1-5, with 7 bases fitting TRBD1. This CDR3 has 15 amino acids. After removal of 7 bases from V and 0 bases from J, the junction contained 6 bases not matched to a gene. Germline CDR1 and CDR2: SNHLY and FYNNEI. For the CDR3, the DNA is TGTGCCAGCAAGTGGGACAGCTATAGCAATCAGCCCCAGCATTTT. It specifies CASKWDSYSNQPQHF. The variable domain in full, completed from reference TRBV2 and TRBJ1-5, reads EPEVTQTPSHQVTQMGQEVILRCVPISNHLYFYWYRQILGQKVEFLVSFYNNEISEKSEIFDDQFSVERPDGSNFTLKIRSTKLEDSAMYFCASKWDSYSNQPQHFGDGTRLSIL.

The chain recombines TRBV11-2 with TRBJ2-5, with a tentative D call TRBD1 (5 bases). Germline CDR1 SGHAT, CDR2 FQNNGV. Trimming stripped 4 bases from V and 7 bases from J, with 7 bases between. The CDR3 contains 11 residues. CDR3 sequence (DNA): TGTGCCAGCAGCTCCCAGGGGACCCAGTACTTC. It encodes CASSSQGTQYF.

This clone was seen once. The chain couples TRBV27 to TRBJ2-2, with TRBD1 as a possible D gene (6 bases). Germline lookup yields CDR1 MNHEY and CDR2 SMNVEV (reference sequence). With 7 bases removed from V and 7 bases from J, the gap between germline ends came to 25 bases. The CDR3 covers 17 residues. The CDR3 DNA is TGTGCCAGCAAGGGTACCTGGGGGCAAAGGCGGATCGGGGAGCTGTTTTTT. This gives the protein CASKGTWGQRRIGELFF.

V is TRBV5-5 and J is TRBJ2-2; tentative D call: TRBD1 (5 bases). CDR1 and CDR2 (germline): SGHKS, YYEKEE (reference sequence). Trimming took off 0 bases at V and 3 bases at J, with 12 bases between the two ends. There are 16 residues in the CDR3. The CDR3, as DNA: TGTGCCAGCAGCTTGGAGGGTCAGGGTCACACCGGGGAGCTGTTTTTT. Translated, it gives CASSLEGQGHTGELFF.

This clone was seen only a few times. The V call is TRBV9, the J call TRBJ1-6; TRBD1 agrees at 8 bases. CDR1 SGDLS and CDR2 YYNGEE come from the germline V gene. J lost 9 bases, V lost 0 bases, and 8 bases had no gene match. The CDR3 is made up of 16 amino acids. For the CDR3, the DNA is TGTGCCAGCAGCGTAGCGGCGGACAGGGTAGGTTCACCCCTCCACTTT. Encoded protein: CASSVAADRVGSPLHF.